The entry that follows covers one TCR beta chain sequence. Its binding antigen is unknown. Base quality data are lacking; no much larger clone is found one base away. The sample originates from a study of T cell responses to AZD1222 COVID-19 vaccine (TCRdb year 2021). For the wider study: A total of just over 230 trial participants underwent TCR sequencing, of whom roughly 210 had received two doses of AZD1222 and approximately 26 had received two doses of the MenACWY control vaccine. Trial participants were enrolled by age into subgroups of 18-55, 56-69 and 70-plus years, and around 140, 26 and 57 TCR-sequenced participants, respectively, were included in these subgroups.

Points the paper makes about the study in general: Because no samples from the day 14 peak response were available, repertoires could be characterized only after the peak T cell response. Conclusions about previously exposed vaccinees are limited because only six or seven AZD1222 recipients were SARS-CoV-2 seropositive at baseline. Participants were mostly white British and included more females than males, and it was suggested by the authors that clonal diversity may have been underestimated. Vaccine-associated CD4 TCRs spanned the whole spike protein, with dominant responses in regions 160-218 and 743-854. Epitopes outside the regions mutated in the B.1.351 and B.1.1.7 variants were reportedly recognized by nearly half of the unique spike-specific TCRs. After two AZD1222 doses, both the breadth and the depth of spike-specific TCRs were significantly higher than at day 0 and than in MenACWY recipients. In the small 56-69-year group, the increase in depth fell short of significance, most likely because of low power.

What the time point label conveys for this sample: about 28 days (+/-7) after the second vaccine dose. AZD1222 recipients whose second dose came at about 4 weeks and those whose second dose came at about 12 weeks were combined into one group, since spike-specific TCR depth and breadth did not differ between the two schedules. The vaccinee samples were drawn from two UK trials, COV001 and COV002, one of which was a single-blind randomized controlled phase 2/3 trial testing AZD1222 (ChAdOx1 nCoV-19) in healthy adults. Trial participant PBMC samples were collected at day 0 and day 28 after the second dose for TCRbeta chain sequencing. The CDR3 starts with the cysteine, ends with the phenylalanine, and has 17 residues. The only DNA kept is the CDR3, 51 bases in frame from the first base. The germline V gene (reference sequence) sets CDR1 to MNHEY and CDR2 to SMNVEV. Unmatched junction bases come to 9, with V trimmed by 2 bases and J by 3 bases.

The CDR3 regions of human TCRbeta chains were analyzed by immunosequencing. Per the original workflow: TCRs in the repertoires were compared against a reference library of SARS-CoV-2-specific TCRs that had been generated with the MIRA antigen-specificity platform. Breadth meant the fraction of unique TCRs that were SARS-CoV-2-associated, whereas depth meant the fraction of total T cells that were SARS-CoV-2-associated. Each spike-specific TCR was assigned to its reactive spike region and to a CD4 or CD8 class using the MIRA data. Log10-transformed breadth and depth values were compared by one-way ANOVA with Sidak's multiple comparisons tests. TCRdb limited this immuneACCESS table to in-frame rearrangements with V and J called. A share of clones is missing; checked studies link under half to unresolved V genes, and the rest is unexplained. Clonal size and the V and J genes are those of that table, whereas D and trimming came from the DNA. This sample comprises around 150,000 clones, more than 85% of them detected only once. Jointly, the top ten make up 2.5% to 3.5% of the sample.

The specimen was peripheral blood, collected 28 days after the second AZD1222 dose. The sequence came from an adult who received the AZD1222 COVID-19 vaccine. This chain joins TRBV27 to TRBJ2-7, with 11 bases in between that match TRBD2. The sequence in DNA is TGTGCCAGCAGTTTAGAGGCTAGCGGGGGGTGGCTCTACGAGCAGTACTTC. Protein translation: CASSLEASGGWLYEQYF.